These 18 T cell receptor beta chains were all obtained from the same sample, sequenced in a study of response to subunit inactivated influenza vaccine. TCRdb re-called the RT-PCR reads through MiXCR, storing one row per CDR3 protein. The data hold just under 550,000 distinct CDR3 sequences, with approximately 20% observed a single time. These sequences were also reported in another study, on T cells expressing NK-cell markers. That source notes: Production of TCR beta cDNA relied on 5'RACE template switching with UMIs.

The sample in question was CD4+ T cells sorted from PBMCs, obtained about 13 days after vaccination. The receptors stem from a man aged 50 to 60 who received an inactivated influenza vaccine.

V gene TRBV27 combines with J gene TRBJ1-3; perhaps TRBD1 as D (5 bases). Trimming took 6 bases from V and 4 from J, leaving 7 bases between them. CDR3 size: 12 residues. CDR1 and CDR2 (germline): MNHEY, SMNVEV (reference sequence). DNA of the CDR3: TGTGCCAGCAGGGGGGACGGAAACACCATATATTTT. It yields the protein CASRGDGNTIYF.

This clonotype was detected ten times or more. The genes are TRBV24-1 and TRBJ2-7; D is unclear. Trimming pared 1 base from V and 5 bases from J, leaving 5 bases between. CDR1 is KGHDR and CDR2 is SFDVKD in the germline V gene. The CDR3 consists of 12 residues. The CDR3 reads CATSDFTNEQYF. CDR3 DNA: TGTGCCACCAGTGATTTTACCAACGAGCAGTACTTC.

The rearrangement links TRBV28 to TRBJ2-7, with 7 bases identical to TRBD1. V trimming: 7 bases; J trimming: 0 bases; junction bases outside the gene matches: 9. CDR3 length: 15 residues. Germline CDR1 is MDHEN and CDR2 is SYDVKM. CDR3 loop: CASTRPTGSSYEQYF. The CDR3 nucleotides are TGTGCCAGCACCCGCCCGACAGGGAGCTCCTACGAGCAGTACTTC.

The chain has TRBV11-1 and TRBJ2-2, with 8 bases identical to TRBD1. V lost 4 bases, J lost 6 bases, and 7 bases stayed unmatched. The CDR3 covers 15 residues. The germline CDR1 and CDR2 sequences are SGHAT and FQDESV (reference sequence). This CDR3 is CASSSGQGDSGELFF. The CDR3 nucleotides read TGTGCCAGCAGCTCCGGACAGGGTGACTCCGGGGAGCTGTTTTTT.

V gene TRBV6-1 combines with J gene TRBJ2-7; 10 nucleotides align to TRBD2. V gave up 6 bases and J gave up 3 bases; unmatched junction bases: 8. Germline lookup yields CDR1 MNHNS and CDR2 SASEGT. The CDR3 runs to 15 residues. CDR3 DNA sequence: TGTGCCAGCAGCAAAAGAGCGGGGGGGGTCTACGAGCAGTACTTC. It specifies CASSKRAGGVYEQYF.

This clonotype was seen only a few times. The chain is built from TRBV20-1 and TRBJ2-2; D remains ambiguous. Germline-derived CDR1 and CDR2 are DFQATT and SNEGSKA (reference sequence). This CDR3 has 12 amino acids. With 4 bases removed from V and 4 bases from J, the gap between germline ends came to 7 bases. Here the CDR3 reads CSANNRTGELFF. In nucleotides, the CDR3 is TGCAGTGCTAACAACCGCACCGGGGAGCTGTTTTTT.

V is TRBV4-1 and J is TRBJ1-5; maybe TRBD1 (5 bases). Looked up from germline, CDR1 is MGHRA and CDR2 is YSYEKL. V lost 4 bases and J 9 bases, leaving 19 bases between the germline ends. The CDR3 is 15 residues long. CDR3 loop: CASSPTGTASRPQHF. CDR3 bases: TGCGCCAGCAGCCCGACCGGGACTGCATCTAGGCCCCAGCATTTT.

This chain uses TRBV27 with TRBJ2-1; 9 nucleotides line up with TRBD1. The trim removed 3 bases at V and 6 bases at J, leaving 3 bases unmatched. CDR3 length equals 14 residues. Germline CDR1 reads MNHEY; CDR2 reads SMNVEV (reference sequence). CDR3 residues: CASSFRTGVNEQFF. The CDR3 bases are TGTGCCAGCAGTTTTCGGACAGGGGTCAATGAGCAGTTCTTC.

V gene TRBV5-4 combines with J gene TRBJ1-1; no clear D. Per the germline V gene, CDR1 is SGHNT and CDR2 is YYREEE (reference sequence). The CDR3 is made up of 15 amino acids. Trimming removed 4 bases at V and 5 bases at J, with 18 bases between. CDR3 sequence: CASSPTGRAGTEAFF. In DNA, the CDR3 is TGTGCCAGCAGCCCGACTGGTAGGGCGGGTACTGAAGCTTTCTTT.

The chain carries TRBV20-1 and TRBJ2-3, with 13 nucleotides matching TRBD2. The CDR3 sequence is 15 residues long. CDR1 is DFQATT and CDR2 is SNEGSKA in the germline V gene (reference sequence). V lost 4 bases to trimming and J lost 4 bases; unmatched junction nucleotides: 5. The CDR3: CSAIWTSGSSDTQYF. The DNA for the CDR3 is TGCAGTGCTATCTGGACTAGCGGGAGTTCAGATACGCAGTATTTT.

V is TRBV20-1 and J is TRBJ1-5; D is possibly TRBD1 (6 bases). The V end lost 4 bases, the J end lost 10 bases, and 14 bases lay between the germline ends. This CDR3 has 12 residues. CDR1 DFQATT and CDR2 SNEGSKA come from the germline V gene (reference sequence). Here the CDR3 reads CSAIQGHFPQHF. The CDR3 bases are TGCAGTGCTATACAGGGACATTTCCCCCAGCATTTT.

The chain links TRBV6-2 or TRBV6-3 to TRBJ2-7; the match to TRBD1 covers 9 bases. Per the germline V gene, CDR1 is MNHEY and CDR2 is SVGEGT. CDR3 size: 16 residues. J was trimmed by 0 bases and V by 0 bases; bases with no gene match: 3. The CDR3 reads CASSYSQGAHSYEQYF. The CDR3 coding sequence is TGTGCCAGCAGTTACTCACAGGGGGCCCACTCCTACGAGCAGTACTTC.

V is TRBV3-1 and J is TRBJ1-1, with a tentative D call TRBD1 (6 bases). V lost 3 bases to trimming and J lost 1 base, with 12 bases between them. This CDR3 region has 15 residues. The germline gives CDR1 LGHDT, CDR2 YNNKEL (reference sequence). CDR3 in DNA: TGTGCCAGCAGCCAGACAGGAAATGGGAACACTGAAGCTTTCTTT. Its protein is CASSQTGNGNTEAFF.

A few counts support this clonotype. The CDR3 DNA is TGTGCCAGTTATACCATCGGGGGGACCGGGGAGCTGTTTTTT. It specifies CASYTIGGTGELFF. The chain is built from TRBV28 and TRBJ2-2, with 7 nucleotides matching TRBD2. The V and J ends lost 9 bases and 5 bases, in that order; junction bases with no gene match: 9. This CDR3 comprises 14 residues. From germline, CDR1 is MDHEN and CDR2 SYDVKM. The full variable domain, its missing parts supplied by reference TRBV28 and TRBJ2-2, is DVKVTQSSRYLVKRTGEKVFLECVQDMDHENMFWYRQDPGLGLRLIYFSYDVKMKEKGDIPEGYSVSREKKERFSLILESASTNQTSMYLCASYTIGGTGELFFGEGSRLTVL.

This clonotype was counted between two and nine times. The rearrangement links TRBV4-3 to TRBJ2-1; D is uncertain. Germline V gene data show CDR1 as LGHNA and CDR2 as YSLEER. The CDR3 extends over 15 amino acids. The V end was cut by 2 bases, the J end by 0 bases, with 8 bases between. CDR3 region: CASSQSRTSYNEQFF. As DNA, the CDR3 is TGCGCCAGCAGCCAATCACGGACCTCCTACAATGAGCAGTTCTTC.

A single count supports this clonotype. V usage is TRBV21-1 and J usage is TRBJ2-7; no DNA check was done on the table's D call, TRBD2. TRBV21-1 is tagged as a pseudogene. The CDR3 loop spans 16 amino acids. The CDR3 region has the DNA TGTGCCAGCAGCAAAAGTTGCGGGAGGACCTCCTACGAGCAGTACTTC. Translation: CASSKSCGRTSYEQYF.

The chain links TRBV18 to TRBJ2-7; D unclear. Trimming took off 2 bases at V and 2 bases at J, with 7 bases between the two ends. The CDR3 runs 13 residues. In germline, CDR1 is KGHSH, CDR2 LQKENI. In nucleotides, the CDR3 is TGTGCCAGCTCACCAGCAAGCGCCTACGAGCAGTACTTC. This sequence encodes CASSPASAYEQYF.

There are a few counts of this clonotype. The chain links TRBV14 to TRBJ2-3, with 12 positions matching TRBD2. This CDR3 is 17 amino acids long. From germline, CDR1 is SGHDN and CDR2 FVKESK. The ends lost 0 bases at V and 5 bases at J; junction bases unmatched: 6. CDR3 sequence (DNA): TGTGCCAGCAGCCAAGATCCTAGCGGGAGGGCCAAAGATACGCAGTATTTT. Protein product: CASSQDPSGRAKDTQYF.